The 26 T cell receptor beta chains in this list originate from one sample, sequenced in a study of blood T cell repertoires in COVID-19. TCRdb's copy holds only in-frame clones and misses some; the assay was immunoSEQ multiplex PCR. Of roughly 150,000 clones in the sample, over 75% were seen once. The sequenced material came from PBMCs or T cells enriched from blood (not recorded which). The receptors were sampled from a man aged 40-49 years who had recovered from COVID-19.

The chain couples TRBV15 to TRBJ2-5; a weak D match, TRBD1 (7 bases). Germline V gene data show CDR1 as LNHNV and CDR2 as YYDKDF (reference sequence). This CDR3 contains 15 residues. V was trimmed by 1 base and J by 5 bases, leaving 14 bases between them. The DNA for the CDR3 is TGTGCCACCAGCAGAGTTGGAGGGGGCCGTGAGACCCAGTACTTC. It encodes CATSRVGGGRETQYF.

The chain links TRBV7-9 to TRBJ1-5, with 10 nucleotides matching TRBD1. The CDR3 spans 16 residues. V dropped 2 bases and J dropped 5; count of bases not matched to a gene: 6. Germline CDR1 reads SEHNR; CDR2 reads FQNEAQ (reference sequence). The CDR3 nucleotides are TGTGCCAGCAGCTTATGGGCCGGGACAGGGGATCAGCCCCAGCATTTT. This codes for CASSLWAGTGDQPQHF.

This chain uses TRBV30 with TRBJ1-5, with 7 bases lining up with TRBD1. This CDR3 is 12 amino acids long. The germline V gene encodes CDR1 GTSNPN and CDR2 SVGIG (reference sequence). V was clipped by 4 bases and J by 4 bases; unmatched bases: 1. CDR3 coding DNA: TGTGCCTGGAAACAGGGGAATCAGCCCCAGCATTTT. Translated, it gives CAWKQGNQPQHF.

This clone is a singleton in its sample. This chain uses TRBV11-2 with TRBJ1-5, with D maybe TRBD1 (6 bases). V lost 6 bases, J lost 6 bases, and 18 bases lay in between. The CDR3 contains 15 residues. Germline V CDR1 and CDR2: SGHAT, FQNNGV. The CDR3 nucleotides read TGTGCCAGCAGTTCCGGGGGGCAGCGAAGTCAGCCCCAGCATTTT. Protein sequence: CASSSGGQRSQPQHF.

The V and J genes are TRBV6-4 and TRBJ2-7, with 11 bases identical to TRBD2. Germline V gene data show CDR1 as MRHNA and CDR2 as SNTAGT. V lost 9 bases and J lost 2; bases outside the gene matches: 3. The CDR3 contains 13 residues. The CDR3 DNA follows: TGTGCCAGGGTTAGCGGGGGGGCCTACGAGCAGTACGTC. It codes for CARVSGGAYEQYV.

The chain carries TRBV6-6 and TRBJ1-5; D is uncertain. The CDR3 is 13 amino acids. V lost 7 bases and J 1 base, leaving 8 bases between the germline ends. Germline CDR1 and CDR2: MNHNY and SVGAGI (reference sequence). The CDR3 region is CASTGRSNQPQHF. DNA for the CDR3: TGTGCCAGCACCGGTCGAAGCAATCAGCCCCAGCATTTT.

This chain joins TRBV7-3 and TRBJ2-3; no clear D gene. Trimming stripped 1 base from V and 7 bases from J, with 6 bases between. The CDR3 runs 12 residues. CDR1 and CDR2 from the germline V gene are SGHTA and FQGTGA. The CDR3 here is CASSLNGYTQYF. The CDR3 DNA follows: TGTGCCAGCAGCTTAAATGGCTATACGCAGTATTTT.

This rearrangement joins TRBV4-1 to TRBJ1-2, with D possibly TRBD1 on 6 matching bases. This CDR3 region has 14 residues. V was cut by 4 bases and J by 7 bases, with 16 bases left in between. The V gene's germline CDR1 is MGHRA and CDR2 YSYEKL. The CDR3 is CASSRDGGALGYTF. The CDR3 DNA is TGCGCCAGCAGCCGCGACGGGGGGGCGCTTGGCTACACCTTC.

The genes are TRBV11-3 and TRBJ2-3, with 11 bases fitting TRBD2. Trimming at V came to 3 bases and at J to 4 bases, leaving 0 bases not matched to a gene. The germline CDR1 and CDR2 sequences are SGHNT and YENEEA. The CDR3 is 14 amino acids. The CDR3 region is CASSFSGGADTQYF. In nucleotides, the CDR3 is TGTGCCAGCAGCTTTAGCGGGGGGGCAGATACGCAGTATTTT.

This sequence joins TRBV7-9 and TRBJ2-1, with a possible D match to TRBD1 (6 bases). The CDR3 consists of 12 residues. Trimming pared 3 bases from V and 7 bases from J, leaving 7 bases between. Germline CDR1 is SEHNR and CDR2 is FQNEAQ (reference sequence). This chain's CDR3 is CASSFQGNEQFF. The CDR3 DNA sequence: TGTGCCAGCAGCTTTCAGGGGAATGAGCAGTTCTTC.

The chain joins TRBV27 to TRBJ1-2; D is uncertain. Germline loops: CDR1 MNHEY, CDR2 SMNVEV (reference sequence). Trimming removed 2 bases from V and 7 bases from J, with 11 bases in between. The length of the CDR3 is 13 residues. The DNA of the CDR3 is TGTGCCAGCAGTTTAAGCGTTCAGTCTGGCTACACCTTC. It codes for CASSLSVQSGYTF.

This chain joins TRBV6-6 and TRBJ1-6, with D uncertain. Per germline, CDR1 MNHNY and CDR2 SVGAGI (reference sequence). V was clipped by 3 bases and J by 3 bases, with 9 bases between them. The CDR3 contains 15 residues. The DNA of the CDR3 is TGTGCCAGCAGTTATGGGGAGGGCTATAATTCACCCCTCCACTTT. This codes for CASSYGEGYNSPLHF.

V and J are TRBV18 and TRBJ1-6, with 12 bases matching TRBD1. The CDR3 sequence is 17 residues long. CDR1 is KGHSH, CDR2 LQKENI, per germline. Trimming removed 0 bases from V and 7 bases from J; junction bases left unmatched: 4. CDR3 nucleotide sequence: TGTGCCAGCTCACCACCGGGACAGGGGGCTGCAAATTCACCCCTCCACTTT. Encoded protein: CASSPPGQGAANSPLHF.

V is TRBV5-4 and J is TRBJ2-2, with a possible D match to TRBD1 (6 bases). The CDR3 loop spans 15 amino acids. The germline CDR1 and CDR2 sequences are SGHNT and YYREEE (reference sequence). V lost 1 base, J lost 4 bases, and 11 bases lay in between. CDR3 sequence: CASSLQGRTTGELFF. DNA of the CDR3: TGTGCCAGCAGCTTGCAGGGGCGCACCACCGGGGAGCTGTTTTTT.

This clone turned up a few times. Other DNA sequences from this sample encode an identical CDR3 as well. The V call is TRBV3-1 (or the pseudogene TRBV3-2), the J call TRBJ2-7; the D gene is possibly TRBD2 (5 bases). Trimming took 0 bases from V and 3 from J, leaving 6 bases between them. This CDR3 region has 13 residues. Per germline, CDR1 LGHDT and CDR2 YNNKEL (reference sequence). The CDR3 is CASSQEGGYEQYF. The CDR3, as DNA: TGTGCCAGCAGCCAAGAAGGAGGCTACGAGCAGTACTTC.

The chain carries TRBV5-4 and TRBJ1-2; no clear D gene. Trimming took off 4 bases at V and 5 bases at J, with 21 bases between the two ends. Germline lookup yields CDR1 SGHNT and CDR2 YYREEE (reference sequence). The CDR3 totals 16 residues. CDR3 sequence: CASSHGGVSDWYGYTF. The CDR3 DNA reads TGTGCCAGCAGCCATGGCGGGGTCAGCGATTGGTATGGCTACACCTTC.

This clone was recorded once. The J gene is TRBJ1-3, the V gene TRBV7-6; D not resolved. Germline lookup yields CDR1 SGHVS and CDR2 FNYEAQ. The CDR3 consists of 19 residues. V lost 4 bases and J lost 0, with 22 bases in between. Here the CDR3 DNA reads TGTGCCAGCAGCTCTCCCACCAGCGGCACCATGAGCTCTGGAAACACCATATATTTT. Translated: CASSSPTSGTMSSGNTIYF.

Note on this clone: Other DNA sequences in this sample translate to the same CDR3. The chain has TRBV30 and TRBJ1-1; TRBD1 matches at 7 bases. Germline CDR1 is GTSNPN and CDR2 is SVGIG (reference sequence). J gave up 5 bases and V 2 bases, and 2 bases lay outside the gene matches. This CDR3 region has 12 residues. The CDR3 DNA sequence: TGTGCCTGGAGTCCAGGGGGAACTGAAGCTTTCTTT. It translates to CAWSPGGTEAFF.

As to this clone: Other DNA sequences in this specimen translate into the identical CDR3. The chain is built from TRBV2 and TRBJ1-2; 8 bases are shared with TRBD1. Germline V gene sequence: CDR1 SNHLY, CDR2 FYNNEI. Trimming at V came to 4 bases and at J to 0 bases, leaving 7 bases not matched to a gene. The CDR3 has 16 amino acids. The CDR3 region has the DNA TGTGCCAGCAGTGCCCGGACAGGGAGAACTAACTATGGCTACACCTTC. It is translated as CASSARTGRTNYGYTF. The full variable domain, with the rest looked up from reference TRBV2 and TRBJ1-2, is EPEVTQTPSHQVTQMGQEVILRCVPISNHLYFYWYRQILGQKVEFLVSFYNNEISEKSEIFDDQFSVERPDGSNFTLKIRSTKLEDSAMYFCASSARTGRTNYGYTFGSGTRLTVV.

There are a few counts of this clone. V is TRBV10-3 and J is TRBJ1-2; 12 positions match TRBD1. Germline V lookup: CDR1 ENHRY, CDR2 SYGVKD. J was trimmed by 7 bases and V by 5 bases; bases with no gene match: 8. This CDR3 is 15 amino acids long. CDR3 sequence: CAISYGGQGAGGYTF. CDR3 in DNA: TGTGCCATCAGTTACGGGGGACAGGGGGCTGGTGGCTACACCTTC.

This clone was seen more than once but under ten times. The CDR3 region has the DNA TGTGCCACCAGTGATTTCGGGTGGCAGCCAGATACGCAGTATTTT. This codes for CATSDFGWQPDTQYF. The chain carries TRBV24-1 and TRBJ2-3; D is unresolved. Looked up from germline, CDR1 is KGHDR and CDR2 is SFDVKD. This CDR3 region has 15 residues. V lost 1 base to trimming and J lost 4 bases, with 11 bases between them.

The CDR3, as DNA: TGTGCCAGTAGTATCAGGGGTCCAGATAGCAATCAGCCCCAGCATTTT. Protein product: CASSIRGPDSNQPQHF. V is TRBV19 and J is TRBJ1-5, with TRBD1 as a possible D gene (6 bases). Deletions cut 3 bases from V and 0 bases from J, with 12 bases between. Germline V lookup: CDR1 LNHDA, CDR2 SQIVND (reference sequence). The CDR3 covers 16 residues.

The genes are TRBV13 and TRBJ1-6, with 8 bases aligning to TRBD1. Germline trimming cut 2 bases from V and 10 bases from J; bases unmatched to any gene: 10. Germline CDR1 is PRHDT and CDR2 is FYEKMQ (reference sequence). This CDR3 is 16 amino acids long. DNA for the CDR3: TGTGCCAGCAGCTTATATGTTGGACAGGGACGGTCACCCCTCCACTTT. Amino acid sequence: CASSLYVGQGRSPLHF. The entire variable domain, with the rest obtained from reference TRBV13 and TRBJ1-6, is as follows: AAGVIQSPRHLIKEKRETATLKCYPIPRHDTVYWYQQGPGQDPQFLISFYEKMQSDKGSIPDRFSAQQFSDYHSELNMSSLELGDSALYFCASSLYVGQGRSPLHFGNGTRLTVT.

The genes are TRBV7-8 and TRBJ1-2, with D hard to call. V lost 3 bases and J lost 8, with 10 bases in between. Germline loops: CDR1 SGHVS, CDR2 FQNEAQ. CDR3 length: 12 residues. CDR3: CASSLAGDGYTF. The DNA of the CDR3 is TGTGCCAGCAGCTTGGCGGGTGACGGCTACACCTTC. Looking up the rest from reference TRBV7-8 and TRBJ1-2 gives the full variable domain: GAGVSQSPRYKVAKRGQDVALRCDPISGHVSLFWYQQALGQGPEFLTYFQNEAQLDKSGLPSDRFFAERPEGSVSTLKIQRTQQEDSAVYLCASSLAGDGYTFGSGTRLTVV.

The J gene is TRBJ2-7, the V gene TRBV6-5; 8 nucleotides match TRBD2. V was clipped by 6 bases and J by 2 bases; unmatched bases: 6. The CDR3 consists of 14 residues. CDR1 is MNHEY, CDR2 SVGAGI, per germline. CDR3 nucleotides: TGTGCCAGCAGGGTAACTAGCGGCGCCTACGAGCAGTACGTC. Protein sequence: CASRVTSGAYEQYV.

The table lists this clone with many counts. The V call is TRBV7-8, the J call TRBJ1-1; 9 bases agree with TRBD1. In germline, CDR1 is SGHVS, CDR2 FQNEAQ. The CDR3 extends over 15 amino acids. Losses at the gene ends were 0 bases for V and 4 bases for J; bases not matched to a gene: 3. CDR3 bases: TGTGCCAGCAGCTTAGCGGACAGGGGAAGCACTGAAGCTTTCTTT. This encodes CASSLADRGSTEAFF.